The 14 T cell receptor beta chains below were found in one sample sequenced in a study of blood T cell repertoires in COVID-19. Generated by immunoSEQ multiplex PCR, the TCRdb table keeps only in-frame clones and is missing some. This repertoire shows 250,000 to 350,000 clones, 88% found once; its top ten account for almost 9.5%. Sequencing was carried out using peripheral blood. The receptors were sampled from a man aged 18 to 30 with active or convalescent COVID-19.

V usage is TRBV27 and J usage is TRBJ2-7; 11 nucleotides match TRBD1. Germline CDR1 reads MNHEY; CDR2 reads SMNVEV (reference sequence). The CDR3 covers 14 residues. V was clipped by 2 bases and J by 5 bases; unmatched bases: 2. CDR3 DNA: TGTGCCAGCAGTTTAGGGACAGGGGGAGACGAGCAGTACTTC. This gives the protein CASSLGTGGDEQYF.

The chain carries TRBV7-2 and TRBJ2-3; tentatively, D is TRBD2 (7 bases). This CDR3 has 17 amino acids. The ends were cut back, 0 bases at V and 5 bases at J, with 18 bases in the middle. Germline V gene sequence: CDR1 SGHTA, CDR2 FQGNSA. CDR3 sequence: CASSLARLTGRGDTQYF. In DNA, the CDR3 is TGTGCCAGCAGCTTAGCGCGACTTACAGGGAGGGGAGATACGCAGTATTTT.

This chain connects TRBV29-1 to TRBJ2-7, with D perhaps TRBD2 (7 bases). This CDR3 contains 14 residues. The V end lost 4 bases, the J end lost 1 base, and 14 bases lay between the germline ends. CDR1 and CDR2 (germline): SQVTM, ANQGSEA. The CDR3 spells CSVVGGTLSYEQYF. Written as DNA, the CDR3 is TGCAGCGTTGTCGGGGGGACACTTTCCTACGAGCAGTACTTC.

This clone was seen a few times. The rearrangement uses TRBV4-1 and TRBJ2-7, with a possible D match to TRBD2 (5 bases). Germline V gives CDR1 MGHRA, CDR2 YSYEKL. The CDR3 sequence is 18 residues long. Trimming took off 0 bases at V and 1 base at J, with 19 bases between the two ends. In nucleotides, the CDR3 is TGCGCCAGCAGCCAAGATTCGGTCGGGCCGGGGAAATCCTACGAGCAGTACTTC. Translated, it gives CASSQDSVGPGKSYEQYF.

V and J are TRBV4-3 and TRBJ2-2, with a possible D match to TRBD1 (6 bases). CDR3 size: 15 residues. V was clipped by 4 bases and J by 1 base, with 10 bases between them. Germline CDR1 and CDR2: LGHNA and YSLEER. CDR3: CASSRTGQNTGELFF. CDR3 sequence (DNA): TGCGCCAGCAGCCGGACGGGACAGAACACCGGGGAGCTGTTTTTT.

V and J are TRBV10-3 and TRBJ2-7; 7 bases line up with TRBD1. The V and J ends lost 6 bases and 3 bases, in that order; junction bases with no gene match: 11. From germline, CDR1 is ENHRY and CDR2 SYGVKD. This CDR3 has 15 residues. As DNA, the CDR3 is TGTGCCATCAGCCAGGGACAGACTCTTGACTACGAGCAGTACTTC. Translating gives CAISQGQTLDYEQYF.

On this clone: Germline and junction disagree at one end, which may indicate a read error. The chain combines TRBV6-1 with TRBJ1-4, with TRBD1 matching 10 bases. The CDR3 is 14 residues long. The germline CDR1 and CDR2 sequences are MNHNS and SASEGT. CDR3 in DNA: TGTGCCAGCAGCGAAGACAGGGGGCGCGAAAAACTGTTTTTT. It translates to CASSEDRGREKLFF.

The sample holds one count of this clone. The chain has TRBV5-4 and TRBJ1-1; no clear D. The CDR3 sequence is 17 residues long. Germline V lookup: CDR1 SGHNT, CDR2 YYREEE (reference sequence). Trimming stripped 5 bases from V and 0 bases from J, with 20 bases between. The CDR3 region is CASRPAPLQSLNTEAFF. The CDR3 bases are TGTGCCAGCAGACCGGCCCCATTACAGAGTCTGAACACTGAAGCTTTCTTT.

The gene calls are TRBV4-2 and TRBJ1-3; D is perhaps TRBD1 (5 bases). The CDR3 consists of 14 residues. Trimming removed 0 bases at V and 4 bases at J, with 7 bases between. From germline, CDR1 is LGHNA and CDR2 YNFKEQ. Written as DNA, the CDR3 is TGTGCCAGCAGCCAAGAGACAGAAGGAAACACCATATATTTT. Translated: CASSQETEGNTIYF.

The chain couples TRBV15 to TRBJ1-5; no firm D call. This CDR3 comprises 14 residues. V lost 1 base, J lost 3 bases, and 7 bases lay in between. Germline CDR1 LNHNV, CDR2 YYDKDF (reference sequence). The CDR3 DNA sequence: TGTGCCACCAGCAGAGCAGGATACAATCAGCCCCAGCATTTT. Amino acids: CATSRAGYNQPQHF.

The V call is TRBV11-2, the J call TRBJ1-2, with 12 nucleotides matching TRBD1. The ends lost 5 bases at V and 4 bases at J; junction bases unmatched: 5. The V gene's germline CDR1 is SGHAT and CDR2 FQNNGV. There are 15 residues in the CDR3. CDR3 bases: TGTGCCAGCAGCGTAGGGACAGGGGGCGGCTATGGCTACACCTTC. This sequence encodes CASSVGTGGGYGYTF.

Details on this clone: Germline is not matched at one junction end, which may reflect a read error. The chain uses TRBV2 and TRBJ2-7, with 9 bases matching TRBD1. This CDR3 spans 15 amino acids. CDR1 is SNHLY and CDR2 is FYNNEI in the germline V gene. The CDR3 is CASREAGQGTLEQYF. The CDR3, as DNA: TGTGCCAGCAGAGAAGCGGGACAGGGCACTCTCGAGCAGTACTTC.

V gene TRBV3-1 (or the pseudogene TRBV3-2) combines with J gene TRBJ1-1; 12 bases fit TRBD1. Germline lookup yields CDR1 LGHDT and CDR2 YNNKEL (reference sequence). V shed 0 bases, J shed 0 bases, and the junction held 5 bases outside the gene matches. The CDR3 consists of 18 residues. In DNA, the CDR3 is TGTGCCAGCAGCCAAGACTGGGACAGGGGGCTACTGAACACTGAAGCTTTCTTT. Translation gives CASSQDWDRGLLNTEAFF.

This chain links TRBV3-1 (or the pseudogene TRBV3-2) with TRBJ2-7; TRBD2 is a possible D gene (7 bases). The CDR3 is 15 residues long. Per the germline V gene, CDR1 is LGHDT and CDR2 is YNNKEL (reference sequence). The V end lost 0 bases, the J end lost 6 bases, and 15 bases lay between the germline ends. CDR3 in amino acids: CASSQDLRGASEQYF. CDR3 DNA sequence: TGTGCCAGCAGCCAAGATCTTCGGGGGGCGAGCGAGCAGTACTTC.